The source of this T cell receptor beta chain is a study of metastatic and nonmetastatic thyroid tumors. Across the whole study: Repertoire comparisons spanned blood and tumor or nodule tissue from malignant and benign thyroid patients.

All patients were untreated before thyroid surgery. Whole-study findings and limits: It was reported that TCR beta diversity was significantly higher in malignant thyroid tumors than benign nodules, in blood and tumor.

This clone was detected only a few times. The antigen remains unidentified. Methods used by the authors: The authors used CDR3 differences across clinicopathological groups to build a distant-metastasis classifier for papillary thyroid cancer. TCRdb re-clonotyped the PCR reads through MiXCR. These V and J calls are TCRdb output, not the study's own analysis. The data show approximately 35,000 clones, about a third seen once. This TCR derives from a female donor with papillary thyroid cancer or a benign thyroid nodule (not recorded which). Some clones in this sample may be carry-over from other donors' samples. Material: tumor tissue.

The DNA for the CDR3 is TGTGCCAGTTCAAAGACAGGGGTCGAGCAGTACTTC. Protein product: CASSKTGVEQYF. The chain is built from TRBV27 and TRBJ2-7, with 8 bases aligning to TRBD1. Looked up from germline, CDR1 is MNHEY and CDR2 is SMNVEV (reference sequence). The CDR3 is 12 residues long. The junction had 7 bases not matched to a gene; V was cut back by 9 bases and J by 6 bases.